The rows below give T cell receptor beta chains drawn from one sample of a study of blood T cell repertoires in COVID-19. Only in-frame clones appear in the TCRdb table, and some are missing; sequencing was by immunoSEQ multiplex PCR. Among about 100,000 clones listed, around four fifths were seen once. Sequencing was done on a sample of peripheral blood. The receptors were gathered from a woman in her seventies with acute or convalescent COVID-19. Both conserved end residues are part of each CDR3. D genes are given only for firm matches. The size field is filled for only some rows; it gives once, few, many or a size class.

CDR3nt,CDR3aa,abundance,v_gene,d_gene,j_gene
TGTGCCAGTAGCCTAGGACAGGGGGTTTCACCCCTCCACTTT,CASSLGQGVSPLHF,NA,TRBV19,TRBD1,TRBJ1-6
TGTGCCACCACTGGGGGGTTGGAAGAGACCCAGTACTTC,CATTGGLEETQYF,once,TRBV7-2,NA,TRBJ2-5
TGTGCCAGCAGCCAACACGTCGACAGGGGGCGGGACGAGCAGTTCTTC,CASSQHVDRGRDEQFF,NA,TRBV3-1/TRBV3-2,TRBD1,TRBJ2-1
TGCGCCAGCAGCTTTGGGACTAGCGGGAACTACGAGCAGTACTTC,CASSFGTSGNYEQYF,NA,TRBV5-1,TRBD2,TRBJ2-7
TGTGCCGCCCCCGGAGTCAGCTATGGCTACACCTTC,CAAPGVSYGYTF,NA,TRBV30,NA,TRBJ1-2
TGTGCCTGGAGCCGGGACAGGGTCGATGAAAAACTGTTTTTT,CAWSRDRVDEKLFF,NA,TRBV30,TRBD1,TRBJ1-4
TGTGCCAGCAGGGGGATCAGGTGGGACAGGGGGCTCGGGGAAAAGAGGCCCCAGCATTTT,CASRGIRWDRGLGEKRPQHF,NA,TRBV28,TRBD1,TRBJ1-5
TGTGCCAGTAGTACCAGGAAGGCCGTGAGTAATGAAAAACTGTTTTTT,CASSTRKAVSNEKLFF,NA,TRBV19,NA,TRBJ1-4
TGTGCCAGCAGTGAGCCAGGGATCAATCAGCCCCAGCATTTT,CASSEPGINQPQHF,NA,TRBV6-6,NA,TRBJ1-5
TGTGCCAGCAATCTGGCAGGGGGCACCAACTATGGCTACACCTTC,CASNLAGGTNYGYTF,NA,TRBV2,TRBD1,TRBJ1-2
TGTGCCAGTAGTATTGGGGCAGGGGCGAACACTGAAGCTTTCTTT,CASSIGAGANTEAFF,NA,TRBV19,NA,TRBJ1-1
TGTGCCAGCAGCTACAAGCGGGGGGGCCGGAATGAGCAGTTCTTC,CASSYKRGGRNEQFF,NA,TRBV11-1,TRBD2,TRBJ2-1
TGTGCCAGCAGTTTCTTGCAAGAGACCCAGTACTTC,CASSFLQETQYF,NA,TRBV12-3/TRBV12-4,NA,TRBJ2-5
TGTGCCAGTCGACAGGGGTGGGAGATGAACACTGAAGCTTTCTTT,CASRQGWEMNTEAFF,NA,TRBV5-4,TRBD1,TRBJ1-1
TGTGCCAGCAGCTTGGGAAGGAGCCGTACTAATGAAAAACTGTTTTTT,CASSLGRSRTNEKLFF,NA,TRBV5-8,NA,TRBJ1-4
TGTGCCAGCAGCTTAGAACCTCGACAGGAACTCTCTGGAAACACCATATATTTT,CASSLEPRQELSGNTIYF,NA,TRBV7-9,NA,TRBJ1-3
TGTGCCAGCAGTTACCACACAGGCTCTGGGGCCAACGTCCTGACTTTC,CASSYHTGSGANVLTF,few,TRBV6-5,NA,TRBJ2-6
TGTGCCACCCGGGCGGACAGGGGTTTTACCGGGGAGCTGTTTTTT,CATRADRGFTGELFF,NA,TRBV24-1,TRBD1,TRBJ2-2
TGTGCCAGCAGTGCCGCGGCCGGGACAGGGCCCTCTGGTGAGCAGTTCTTC,CASSAAAGTGPSGEQFF,NA,TRBV25-1,TRBD1,TRBJ2-1
TGTGCTAGTGGTTCCCATTCCCGGGTCTATCCTAATCCCTTCTCCCAAGAGACCCAGTACTTC,CASGSHSRVYPNPFSQETQYF,NA,TRBV12-5,NA,TRBJ2-5
TGCGCCAGCAGCTTGGTGCCTAGCGGGGGCCAAGAGACCCAGTACTTC,CASSLVPSGGQETQYF,NA,TRBV5-1,TRBD2,TRBJ2-5
TGTGCCAGCAGTTCCCGGGGGGCGCGGTATGGCTACACCTTC,CASSSRGARYGYTF,few,TRBV27,NA,TRBJ1-2
TGCGCCAGCAGCCAAGGGGCGGGGGGACCCCCAGAGACCCAGTACTTC,CASSQGAGGPPETQYF,NA,TRBV4-1,TRBD2,TRBJ2-5
TGTGCCAGTAGTGCCACAGGATTGTCTATCGATGGCTACACCTTC,CASSATGLSIDGYTF,NA,TRBV19,NA,TRBJ1-2
TGTGCCAGCAGTAATCAGGGGCCATACTCTGGGGCCAACGTCCTGACTTTC,CASSNQGPYSGANVLTF,NA,TRBV11-2,NA,TRBJ2-6
TGTGCCTGGAGTGTACCGGGGGAAACTGGGGCCAACGTCCTGACTTTC,CAWSVPGETGANVLTF,NA,TRBV30,NA,TRBJ2-6
TGTGCCAGCAGGACAGGGACTGGAAACACCATATATTTT,CASRTGTGNTIYF,NA,TRBV5-5,TRBD1,TRBJ1-3
TGTGCCAGCAGCTTAGACCGGGACTATGGCTACACCTTC,CASSLDRDYGYTF,NA,TRBV7-2,NA,TRBJ1-2
TGTGCCAGTAGCCCGGGACAGGGGGCAGGATCCTATGGCTACACCTTC,CASSPGQGAGSYGYTF,NA,TRBV19,TRBD1,TRBJ1-2
TGTGCCAGCAGGCAAACAGGGTTCACCGGGGAGCTGTTTTTT,CASRQTGFTGELFF,NA,TRBV3-1/TRBV3-2,NA,TRBJ2-2
TGCGCCAGCAGCTTGGACAGGGGGAGCGGGGAGCTGTTTTTT,CASSLDRGSGELFF,NA,TRBV5-1,TRBD1,TRBJ2-2
TGTGCCATCAGTGCAGGGGCAGCAACTAATGAAAAACTGTTTTTT,CAISAGAATNEKLFF,once,TRBV10-3,NA,TRBJ1-4
TGCAGCGTGACGGGACAGGTGTCTGGGGCCAACGTCCTGACTTTC,CSVTGQVSGANVLTF,NA,TRBV29-1,TRBD1,TRBJ2-6
TGTGCCAGCTTGACCGGGACAGGAAACACCATATATTTT,CASLTGTGNTIYF,NA,TRBV6-5,NA,TRBJ1-3
TGTGCCAGCAGGCCCGGGACAGGGACTGGAAACACCATATATTTT,CASRPGTGTGNTIYF,many,TRBV5-6,TRBD1,TRBJ1-3
TGTGCCAGCAGCCACGAGGAAGCTTTCTTT,CASSHEEAFF,NA,TRBV14,NA,TRBJ1-1
TGTGCCAGCAGCAGGGACACCTACACTGAAGCTTTCTTT,CASSRDTYTEAFF,NA,TRBV5-4,NA,TRBJ1-1